A selection of T cell receptor beta chains follows, all from one sample in a study of spatial heterogeneity in lung cancer. TCRdb re-derived calls from the 5' RACE reads in MiXCR, one entry per CDR3 protein. The sample yields several thousand distinct CDR3 sequences, roughly 7.4% seen once. Sequences were derived from lung tumor tissue, sampled at surgery. These receptors came from a female donor with early-stage non-small cell lung cancer. Both conserved end residues are part of each CDR3. Each record gives: J gene, clone size, CDR3 length, V gene, D gene, CDR3 protein, CDR3 DNA. D genes are given only for firm matches. A row's size may be missing; if present it is once, few, many or a size class.

>TRBJ2-3|many|15|TRBV7-3|TRBD2
CASSPSGGATDTQYF
TGTGCCAGCAGTCCCAGCGGGGGGGCGACAGATACGCAGTATTTT
>TRBJ2-7|many|14|TRBV7-9|TRBD1
CASSLGQGNYEQYF
TGTGCCAGCAGCTTAGGACAGGGTAATTACGAGCAGTACTTC
>TRBJ2-3|many|16|TRBV20-1|TRBD2
CSARRTPAGGQDTQYF
TGCAGTGCTAGACGGACCCCCGCGGGGGGCCAGGATACGCAGTATTTT
>TRBJ1-1|-|15|TRBV7-9|TRBD1
CASSQRQGMNTEAFF
TGTGCCAGCAGCCAGAGACAGGGGATGAACACTGAAGCTTTCTTT
>TRBJ2-2|once|13|TRBV7-2|-
CASSLVLGGELFF
TGTGCCAGCAGCTTAGTGCTGGGTGGGGAGCTGTTTTTT
>TRBJ2-6|medium-sized|19|TRBV4-3|-
CASSQNFLRGTSGANVLTF
TGCGCCAGCAGCCAAAATTTCCTTCGGGGAACCTCTGGGGCCAACGTCCTGACTTTC
>TRBJ1-6|many|16|TRBV28|-
CASRYGRSSYNSPLHF
TGTGCCAGCAGGTACGGCCGAAGCTCCTATAATTCACCCCTCCACTTT
>TRBJ1-5|few|12|TRBV29-1|-
CSVGDLGQPQHF
TGCAGCGTTGGGGACTTGGGCCAGCCCCAGCATTTT
>TRBJ2-3|many|14|TRBV20-1|TRBD2
CSARLAGRYDLQYF
TGCAGTGCTAGACTAGCGGGAAGATATGACTTGCAGTATTTT
>TRBJ1-5|-|15|TRBV7-2|TRBD1
CASSAVTGDYQPQHF
TGTGCCAGCAGCGCAGTGACAGGGGACTATCAGCCCCAGCATTTT
>TRBJ2-5|medium-sized|14|TRBV6-1|TRBD1
CASSVRTGGETQYF
TGTGCCAGCAGTGTTAGGACAGGGGGAGAGACCCAGTACTTC
>TRBJ2-5|many|15|TRBV11-2|TRBD2
CASSLGSGGRETQYF
TGTGCCAGCAGCTTAGGATCGGGAGGGCGGGAGACCCAGTACTTC
>TRBJ1-2|many|14|TRBV20-1|-
CSARDTRKGIGYTF
TGCAGTGCTAGAGATACCCGGAAGGGGATAGGCTACACCTTC
>TRBJ1-2|medium-sized|13|TRBV19|TRBD1
CASSSGGQFGYTF
TGTGCCAGTAGCTCAGGGGGGCAATTTGGCTACACCTTC
>TRBJ2-7|medium-sized|13|TRBV11-1|-
CASSAPATYEQYF
TGTGCCAGCAGCGCTCCGGCTACCTACGAGCAGTACTTC
>TRBJ2-3|medium-sized|15|TRBV12-3/TRBV12-4|TRBD2
CASSLGGTNSDTQYF
TGTGCCAGCAGTTTAGGCGGGACTAATTCAGATACGCAGTATTTT
>TRBJ2-4|medium-sized|13|TRBV28|-
CASSFSAKNIQYF
TGTGCCAGCAGTTTCTCGGCCAAAAACATTCAGTACTTC
>TRBJ2-5|many|14|TRBV5-4|-
CASSLEGPRETQYF
TGTGCCAGCAGCTTGGAGGGCCCACGAGAGACCCAGTACTTC
>TRBJ2-6|many|17|TRBV4-1|-
CASSHMGAGPGANVLTF
TGCGCCAGCAGCCATATGGGGGCGGGTCCTGGGGCCAACGTCCTGACTTTC
>TRBJ2-7|many|16|TRBV9|TRBD2
CASSVDPAGGRGEQYF
TGTGCCAGCAGCGTAGACCCTGCGGGAGGACGGGGCGAGCAGTACTTC
>TRBJ2-4|medium-sized|13|TRBV5-6|TRBD1
CASSQQGHSIQYF
TGTGCCAGCAGCCAACAGGGGCACTCCATTCAGTACTTC
>TRBJ1-4|many|15|TRBV6-6|TRBD1
CASSYGGGVSEKLFF
TGTGCCAGCAGTTATGGAGGGGGCGTCAGTGAAAAACTGTTTTTT
>TRBJ2-1|many|16|TRBV7-2|-
CASAWLAASSYNEQFF
TGTGCCAGCGCGTGGCTTGCGGCTAGCTCCTACAATGAGCAGTTCTTC
>TRBJ1-1|many|12|TRBV10-3|-
CAISGQNTEAFF
TGTGCCATCAGCGGACAGAACACTGAAGCTTTCTTT
>TRBJ1-2|many|13|TRBV3-1|-
CASSLLRGGGYTF
TGTGCCAGCAGCCTTCTACGTGGGGGTGGCTACACCTTC
>TRBJ2-1|many|15|TRBV20-1|TRBD2
CSASPGTSTYNEQFF
TGCAGTGCTAGCCCCGGGACTAGCACCTACAATGAGCAGTTCTTC
>TRBJ2-7|few|17|TRBV20-1|-
CSARDQGMRTTTYEQYF
TGCAGTGCTAGAGATCAAGGGATGCGCACTACGACCTACGAGCAGTACTTC
>TRBJ2-7|many|15|TRBV5-6|TRBD2
CASSSTLSGWGEQYF
TGTGCCAGCAGCTCGACCCTTAGCGGGTGGGGCGAGCAGTACTTC
>TRBJ2-1|many|14|TRBV5-1|-
CASSPGLSGNEQFF
TGCGCCAGCAGCCCAGGACTGTCCGGAAATGAGCAGTTCTTC
>TRBJ1-4|many|16|TRBV20-1|-
CSARASGTGPNEKLFF
TGCAGTGCTAGAGCATCCGGGACCGGGCCTAATGAAAAACTGTTTTTT
>TRBJ2-1|many|13|TRBV7-2|-
CASSSKLYNEQFF
TGTGCCAGCAGCTCGAAGTTGTACAATGAGCAGTTCTTC
>TRBJ2-1|medium-sized|15|TRBV5-1|TRBD2
CASSLGTSGYNEQFF
TGCGCCAGCAGCTTGGGGACTAGCGGGTACAATGAGCAGTTCTTC
>TRBJ2-3|many|17|TRBV12-3/TRBV12-4|TRBD1
CASSLKATGGRTDTQYF
TGTGCCAGCAGTTTGAAAGCCACAGGGGGAAGGACAGATACGCAGTATTTT
>TRBJ1-2|medium-sized|12|TRBV12-3/TRBV12-4|TRBD1
CASTPGTDGYTF
TGTGCCAGCACTCCCGGGACAGATGGCTACACCTTC
>TRBJ1-1|many|14|TRBV11-2|-
CASSETSMNTEAFF
TGTGCCAGCAGCGAGACGAGTATGAACACTGAAGCTTTCTTT
>TRBJ1-3|few|14|TRBV5-1|-
CASSLPDSGNTIYF
TGCGCCAGCAGCTTGCCGGATTCTGGAAACACCATATATTTT
>TRBJ2-1|medium-sized|11|TRBV6-2/TRBV6-3|-
CASTRDNEQFF
TGTGCCAGCACACGGGACAATGAGCAGTTCTTC
>TRBJ2-2|many|16|TRBV7-2|-
CASSWGAGFNTGELFF
TGTGCCAGCAGCTGGGGAGCAGGCTTCAACACCGGGGAGCTGTTTTTT
>TRBJ1-2|medium-sized|18|TRBV7-2|-
CASSLHQGRYGAPYGYTF
TGTGCCAGCAGCTTGCATCAGGGTCGGTACGGGGCCCCTTATGGCTACACCTTC
>TRBJ2-7|-|12|TRBV2|-
CASSLGSEEQYF
TGTGCCAGCAGTCTCGGTAGTGAAGAGCAGTACTTC
>TRBJ2-5|large|13|TRBV14|-
CASSQVPGGTQYF
TGTGCCAGCAGCCAAGTGCCGGGCGGGACCCAGTACTTC
>TRBJ2-2|many|15|TRBV29-1|TRBD2
CSVERAGVDTGELFF
TGCAGCGTTGAAAGGGCGGGAGTTGACACCGGGGAGCTGTTTTTT
>TRBJ2-2|many|15|TRBV28|-
CASSSRDINTGELFF
TGTGCCAGCAGTAGCCGGGACATTAACACCGGGGAGCTGTTTTTT